These 31 T cell receptor beta chains came from one sample sequenced in a study of T cell responses to AZD1222 COVID-19 vaccine. Libraries were prepared by immunoSEQ multiplex PCR; TCRdb keeps only in-frame clonotypes and omits some of them. Of some 99,000 clones in the sample, 85% to 90% were seen once. Specimen: peripheral blood, collected 28 days after the second AZD1222 dose. These receptors came from an adult who received the AZD1222 COVID-19 vaccine.

J is TRBJ2-1 and V is TRBV5-4; D gene uncertain. The germline V gene has CDR1 SGHNT and CDR2 YYREEE (reference sequence). The CDR3 has 12 residues. Trimming left V 4 bases short and J 9 bases short, with 11 bases between. Written as DNA, the CDR3 is TGTGCCAGCAGCATAGATTACGGTGAGCAGTTCTTC. Its translation is CASSIDYGEQFF.

The V and J genes are TRBV5-1 and TRBJ1-1; D is uncertain. Trimming pared 0 bases from V and 7 bases from J, leaving 13 bases between. The germline V gene has CDR1 SGHRS and CDR2 YFSETQ. There are 14 residues in the CDR3. The CDR3 spells CASSLERTGNEAFF. The CDR3 DNA reads TGCGCCAGCAGCTTGGAAAGGACGGGGAATGAAGCTTTCTTT.

This chain uses TRBV6-5 with TRBJ1-2; no reliable D call. Germline values: CDR1 MNHEY, CDR2 SVGAGI. Trimming stripped 0 bases from V and 8 bases from J, with 13 bases between. The CDR3 spans 14 residues. In DNA, the CDR3 is TGTGCCAGCAGTTACTCGATTTCGGCGAGGGGCTACACCTTC. Residues: CASSYSISARGYTF.

The V call is TRBV12-5, the J call TRBJ1-5; a possible D gene is TRBD1 (6 bases). The CDR3 runs to 19 residues. V was pared by 3 bases and J by 3 bases, with 24 bases between. Germline V gene data show CDR1 as LGHNT and CDR2 as FRNRAP. CDR3 protein: CASGFYVDSQGPHNQPQHF. DNA of the CDR3: TGTGCTAGTGGTTTCTACGTGGACAGTCAAGGCCCTCACAATCAGCCCCAGCATTTT. Looking up the rest from reference TRBV12-5 and TRBJ1-5 gives the full variable domain: DARVTQTPRHKVTEMGQEVTMRCQPILGHNTVFWYRQTMMQGLELLAYFRNRAPLDDSGMPKDRFSAEMPDATLATLKIQPSEPRDSAVYFCASGFYVDSQGPHNQPQHFGDGTRLSIL.

This clone was seen only once. The chain recombines TRBV7-2 with TRBJ1-2; 7 bases line up with TRBD1. CDR1 SGHTA and CDR2 FQGNSA come from the germline V gene. This CDR3 is 15 amino acids long. The trim removed 5 bases at V and 8 bases at J, leaving 14 bases unmatched. CDR3 coding DNA: TGTGCCAGCAGCCCTTACAGGGGAAGGGAGAGGGGCTACACCTTC. Its protein is CASSPYRGRERGYTF.

The count of this clone is one. The V call is TRBV30, the J call TRBJ1-2; 8 bases fit TRBD1. Germline CDR1 reads GTSNPN; CDR2 reads SVGIG (reference sequence). The CDR3 sequence is 15 residues long. V lost 4 bases to trimming and J lost 8 bases; unmatched junction nucleotides: 15. CDR3 loop: CAWTITAGGAWGYTF. The CDR3 coding sequence is TGTGCCTGGACTATCACGGCAGGGGGCGCATGGGGCTACACCTTC. The whole variable domain, filled in from reference TRBV30 and TRBJ1-2, reads SQTIHQWPATLVQPVGSPLSLECTVEGTSNPNLYWYRQAAGRGLQLLFYSVGIGQISSEVPQNLSASRPQDRQFILSSKKLLLSDSGFYLCAWTITAGGAWGYTFGSGTRLTVV.

The chain carries TRBV6-5 and TRBJ1-2; D ambiguous. CDR1 and CDR2 from the germline V gene are MNHEY and SVGAGI. The CDR3 totals 13 residues. Trimming cost V 8 bases and J 7 bases, with 17 bases left between them. The CDR3 coding sequence is TGTGCCAGCTCTTTTCATCCGCCGGGTGGCTACACCTTC. It codes for CASSFHPPGGYTF.

V usage is TRBV11-3 and J usage is TRBJ2-1, with 12 nucleotides matching TRBD2. Germline assignment: CDR1 SGHNT and CDR2 YENEEA. V trimming: 5 bases; J trimming: 8 bases; junction bases outside the gene matches: 7. This CDR3 is 15 amino acids long. The DNA of the CDR3 is TGTGCCAGCAGCCCGGGACTAGCGGGTGAGGATGAGCAGTTCTTC. Protein: CASSPGLAGEDEQFF. The full variable domain, in which reference TRBV11-3 and TRBJ2-1 provide the parts outside the CDR3, is EAGVVQSPRYKIIEKKQPVAFWCNPISGHNTLYWYLQNLGQGPELLIRYENEEAVDDSQLPKDRFSAERLKGVDSTLKIQPAELGDSAVYLCASSPGLAGEDEQFFGPGTRLTVL.

The count of this clone is one. The chain joins TRBV3-1 (or the pseudogene TRBV3-2) to TRBJ2-1, with D tentatively TRBD1 or TRBD2 (5 bases each). This CDR3 is 17 amino acids long. Germline CDR1 LGHDT, CDR2 YNNKEL (reference sequence). Trimming pared 0 bases from V and 8 bases from J, leaving 20 bases between. In DNA form, the CDR3 reads TGTGCCAGCAGCCAAGATTTTTGGGGGAGAGGGGATGATGAGCAGTTCTTC. This codes for CASSQDFWGRGDDEQFF.

The chain has TRBV27 and TRBJ2-1; D is perhaps TRBD2 (6 bases). In germline, CDR1 is MNHEY, CDR2 SMNVEV (reference sequence). The ends were cut back, 8 bases at V and 0 bases at J, with 14 bases in the middle. The CDR3 is made up of 15 amino acids. Written as DNA, the CDR3 is TGTGCCAGCGCGGAACGGGAGAGCTCCTACAATGAGCAGTTCTTC. It is translated as CASAERESSYNEQFF.

The CDR3 spells CASSSDPGLAGVGGANVLTF. The CDR3 coding sequence is TGTGCCAGCAGCTCCGACCCCGGACTAGCGGGAGTGGGAGGGGCCAACGTCCTGACTTTC. The J gene is TRBJ2-6, the V gene TRBV7-8; 13 positions agree with TRBD2. CDR1 and CDR2 (germline): SGHVS, FQNEAQ. V dropped 4 bases and J dropped 4; count of bases not matched to a gene: 13. The CDR3 is 20 amino acids. The full variable domain, with the rest looked up from reference TRBV7-8 and TRBJ2-6, is GAGVSQSPRYKVAKRGQDVALRCDPISGHVSLFWYQQALGQGPEFLTYFQNEAQLDKSGLPSDRFFAERPEGSVSTLKIQRTQQEDSAVYLCASSSDPGLAGVGGANVLTFGAGSRLTVL.

The chain recombines TRBV7-7 with TRBJ2-5, with 13 nucleotides matching TRBD2. Unmatched junction bases numbered 3, after V lost 4 bases and J lost 1 base. Germline V gives CDR1 SSHAT, CDR2 FNYEAQ (reference sequence). The CDR3 runs 16 residues. The CDR3 protein is CASSSGLAGPQETQYF. CDR3 bases: TGTGCCAGCAGCTCGGGACTAGCGGGGCCCCAAGAGACCCAGTACTTC.

The chain has TRBV15 and TRBJ2-2; D gene ambiguous. Deletions cut 1 base from V and 2 bases from J, with 11 bases between. The CDR3 runs 16 residues. Germline lookup yields CDR1 LNHNV and CDR2 YYDKDF (reference sequence). CDR3 loop: CATSRGWLLNTGELFF. The CDR3 nucleotides read TGTGCCACCAGCAGAGGGTGGCTACTAAACACCGGGGAGCTGTTTTTT.

The chain carries TRBV19 and TRBJ2-1; the match to TRBD2 covers 11 bases. From germline, CDR1 is LNHDA and CDR2 SQIVND (reference sequence). The V segment lost 5 bases and the J segment 5 bases; nucleotides outside the gene matches: 5. The CDR3 runs 15 residues. CDR3 bases: TGTGCCAGTAGTGCGGGGACTAGCGGACACAATGAGCAGTTCTTC. The encoded protein is CASSAGTSGHNEQFF.

The chain is built from TRBV27 and TRBJ1-2; D is perhaps TRBD1 (5 bases). The CDR3 has 11 residues. From germline, CDR1 is MNHEY and CDR2 SMNVEV (reference sequence). With 5 bases removed from V and 8 bases from J, the gap between germline ends came to 9 bases. The CDR3 here is CASSQGRGYTF. The CDR3, as DNA: TGTGCCAGCAGTCAGGGCAGGGGCTACACCTTC.

The chain uses TRBV4-1 and TRBJ1-4; D remains ambiguous. The length of the CDR3 is 13 residues. V was pared by 2 bases and J by 4 bases, with 5 bases between. Germline CDR1 reads MGHRA; CDR2 reads YSYEKL. CDR3 in amino acids: CASSQMGNEKLFF. DNA for the CDR3: TGCGCCAGCAGCCAAATGGGTAATGAAAAACTGTTTTTT.

The rearrangement links TRBV3-1 (or the pseudogene TRBV3-2) to TRBJ1-2, with D tentatively TRBD1 (5 bases). Per germline, CDR1 LGHDT and CDR2 YNNKEL (reference sequence). The CDR3 totals 15 residues. Trimming cost V 4 bases and J 2 bases, with 14 bases left between them. The CDR3 DNA reads as TGTGCCAGCAGCCTCTCCTCAGGGATAAACTATGGCTACACCTTC. Its protein product is CASSLSSGINYGYTF.

This chain links TRBV18 with TRBJ2-5; TRBD1 is a possible D gene (6 bases). Germline assignment: CDR1 KGHSH and CDR2 LQKENI. The ends were cut back, 4 bases at V and 2 bases at J, with 17 bases in the middle. CDR3 size: 16 residues. Written as DNA, the CDR3 is TGTGCCAGCTCACAAAATACCGGGACACAACAAGAGACCCAGTACTTC. The encoded protein is CASSQNTGTQQETQYF.

The chain recombines TRBV5-8 with TRBJ1-6, with TRBD1 matching over 10 bases. The CDR3 has 14 residues. The V gene end was trimmed by 6 bases and the J gene end by 18 bases; junction bases not matched to a gene: 15. Looked up from germline, CDR1 is SGHTS and CDR2 is YDEGEE. The CDR3 DNA follows: TGTGCCAGCACCGTTTATCTCGACAGGGGGCAGCCCCACTTT. This gives the protein CASTVYLDRGQPHF.

The chain uses TRBV27 and TRBJ2-1; 15 bases are shared with TRBD2. The CDR3 loop spans 17 amino acids. J was trimmed by 10 bases and V by 4 bases; bases with no gene match: 11. Germline values: CDR1 MNHEY, CDR2 SMNVEV (reference sequence). Here the CDR3 reads CASSSPWTSGRAGEQFF. Written as DNA, the CDR3 is TGTGCCAGCAGTTCACCTTGGACTAGCGGGAGGGCCGGCGAGCAGTTCTTC.

This sequence joins TRBV30 and TRBJ2-1; D is unclear. The V gene lost 3 bases and the J gene lost 4 bases, with 4 bases spanning the gap. This CDR3 comprises 11 residues. Germline CDR1 reads GTSNPN; CDR2 reads SVGIG (reference sequence). The CDR3 reads CAWRSYNEQFF. The CDR3 DNA reads TGTGCCTGGAGGTCGTACAATGAGCAGTTCTTC.

V usage is TRBV5-1 and J usage is TRBJ2-7; 9 positions match TRBD1. The CDR3 spans 17 residues. V trimming: 4 bases; J trimming: 0 bases; junction bases outside the gene matches: 11. Germline V lookup: CDR1 SGHRS, CDR2 YFSETQ. The CDR3: CASSHGQGRASSYEQYF. The CDR3 DNA is TGCGCCAGCAGCCACGGACAGGGGAGGGCTAGCTCCTACGAGCAGTACTTC.

V and J are TRBV7-8 and TRBJ2-5; D is unclear. The germline gives CDR1 SGHVS, CDR2 FQNEAQ. Trimming shortened V by 5 bases and J by 2 bases, and 12 bases separated the two germline ends. The CDR3 extends over 14 amino acids. The CDR3 nucleotides are TGTGCCAGCAGCCCCCGTCGCAGTCAAGAGACCCAGTACTTC. Translated, it gives CASSPRRSQETQYF.

The chain is built from TRBV5-5 and TRBJ2-2, with D unresolved. V shed 4 bases and J shed 2 bases, with 9 bases lying between them. Germline CDR1 and CDR2: SGHKS and YYEKEE (reference sequence). The CDR3 totals 14 residues. The CDR3: CASSPQINTGELFF. CDR3 sequence (DNA): TGTGCCAGCAGCCCCCAGATTAACACCGGGGAGCTGTTTTTT.

This clone was seen a few times. This sequence joins TRBV5-8 and TRBJ1-1; 7 bases align to TRBD1. The V gene's germline CDR1 is SGHTS and CDR2 YDEGEE. The CDR3 spans 16 residues. V shed 5 bases, J shed 0 bases, and the junction held 10 bases outside the gene matches. The CDR3 DNA follows: TGTGCCAGCAGACGGAACAGGGGATCAATGAACACTGAAGCTTTCTTT. Its protein product is CASRRNRGSMNTEAFF.

This chain links TRBV18 with TRBJ1-1; possibly TRBD1 for D (6 bases). Trimming cost V 4 bases and J 1 base, with 10 bases left between them. Germline CDR1 KGHSH, CDR2 LQKENI. This CDR3 has 14 residues. The CDR3 sequence: CASSQNRENTEAFF. DNA of the CDR3: TGTGCCAGCTCACAGAACAGGGAGAACACTGAAGCTTTCTTT.

The genes are TRBV11-3 and TRBJ1-5; no clear D gene. The CDR3 length is 19 residues. The V gene's germline CDR1 is SGHNT and CDR2 YENEEA. V lost 3 bases, J lost 2 bases, and 23 bases lay in between. The CDR3 DNA is TGTGCCAGCAGCTTTTGGTCTTTCTTTAAGGAGTTGGGCAATCAGCCCCAGCATTTT. Translating it yields CASSFWSFFKELGNQPQHF. Full variable domain (rest looked up from reference TRBV11-3 and TRBJ1-5): EAGVVQSPRYKIIEKKQPVAFWCNPISGHNTLYWYLQNLGQGPELLIRYENEEAVDDSQLPKDRFSAERLKGVDSTLKIQPAELGDSAVYLCASSFWSFFKELGNQPQHFGDGTRLSIL.

The chain couples TRBV7-9 to TRBJ2-7, with TRBD1 matching over 11 bases. The CDR3 contains 15 residues. V trimming: 5 bases; J trimming: 5 bases; junction bases outside the gene matches: 8. From germline, CDR1 is SEHNR and CDR2 FQNEAQ (reference sequence). CDR3 sequence reads: CASSLLRTGGHEQYF. In DNA form, the CDR3 reads TGTGCCAGCAGCCTACTTCGGACAGGGGGCCACGAGCAGTACTTC.

This chain links TRBV5-1 with TRBJ1-5; tentative D call: TRBD1 (6 bases). Germline V CDR1 and CDR2: SGHRS, YFSETQ. This CDR3 is 16 amino acids long. The V end lost 2 bases, the J end lost 0 bases, and 12 bases lay between the germline ends. The DNA of the CDR3 is TGCGCCAGCAGCTTAGACGGGACAACTAGCAATCAGCCCCAGCATTTT. Residues: CASSLDGTTSNQPQHF.

This clone was seen only once. The chain has TRBV25-1 and TRBJ1-6, with 8 bases identical to TRBD1. With 3 bases clipped from V and 8 bases from J, the junction kept 6 bases outside the gene matches. This CDR3 is built from 15 residues. In germline, CDR1 is MGHDK, CDR2 SYGVNS. The CDR3 nucleotides read TGTGCCAGCAGTGAGCCGGGACAGGTCTATTCACCCCTCCACTTT. This codes for CASSEPGQVYSPLHF.

This chain uses TRBV6-1 with TRBJ1-4; D might be TRBD1 (5 bases). This CDR3 is built from 15 residues. V was shortened by 3 bases and J by 1 base, with 9 bases between the two germline ends. Germline loops: CDR1 MNHNS, CDR2 SASEGT. CDR3 region: CASSDQDKTNEKLFF. Here the CDR3 DNA reads TGTGCCAGCAGTGACCAGGACAAAACTAATGAAAAACTGTTTTTT.